These 3 T cell receptor beta chains came from one sample sequenced in a study of graft-versus-host responses after intestinal transplantation. The repertoire was sequenced with immunoSEQ multiplex PCR; TCRdb's copy has only in-frame clones and lacks some. The sample shows some 15,000 clones, around three quarters of them seen only once. Once graft tissue had been processed, intraepithelial and lamina propria lymphocytes were released. The source was ileum tissue, collected roughly 26 days after intestinal transplant. All receptors come from a human patient who received an intestinal transplant, so some T cells may come from the graft donor.

The chain combines TRBV5-4 with TRBJ2-2, with 11 nucleotides matching TRBD1. The CDR3 totals 16 residues. The trim removed 4 bases at V and 7 bases at J, leaving 9 bases unmatched. Per the germline V gene, CDR1 is SGHNT and CDR2 is YYREEE (reference sequence). CDR3 residues: CASSPDRGLMNGELFF. CDR3 nucleotide sequence: TGTGCCAGCAGCCCGGACAGGGGGCTTATGAACGGGGAGCTGTTTTTT.

The J gene is TRBJ2-3, the V gene TRBV14; 12 nucleotides align to TRBD2. The germline V gene has CDR1 SGHDN and CDR2 FVKESK. Losses at the gene ends were 4 bases for V and 1 base for J; bases not matched to a gene: 6. CDR3 size: 17 residues. Written as DNA, the CDR3 is TGTGCCAGCAGCCCCATTAGACTAGCGGGGGGCACAGATACGCAGTATTTT. Protein product: CASSPIRLAGGTDTQYF.

The rearrangement uses TRBV7-8 and TRBJ1-5; unclear D gene. From germline, CDR1 is SGHVS and CDR2 FQNEAQ. The CDR3 has 15 amino acids. V was cut by 5 bases and J by 6 bases, with 17 bases left in between. CDR3 DNA: TGTGCCAGCAGCCCCTTTATGGGCGAAAGTCAGCCCCAGCATTTT. Encoded protein: CASSPFMGESQPQHF.